One sample yielded the 12 T cell receptor beta chains listed below, sequenced in a study of blood T cell repertoires in COVID-19. Some clones are missing from TCRdb's copy, which holds only in-frame ones; the method was immunoSEQ multiplex PCR. The sample yields about 130,000 clones, 70% to 80% seen once. The specimen sequenced was peripheral blood. All receptors come from a middle-aged man with active or convalescent COVID-19.

The chain combines TRBV20-1 with TRBJ1-2, with D hard to call. With 6 bases removed from V and 3 bases from J, the gap between germline ends came to 8 bases. This CDR3 is 11 amino acids long. CDR1 and CDR2 (germline): DFQATT, SNEGSKA (reference sequence). CDR3 in DNA: TGCAGTGCCCCCTCGGACTATGGCTACACCTTC. Translating gives CSAPSDYGYTF.

The chain carries TRBV5-4 and TRBJ2-1; TRBD2 matches 10 bases. Germline lookup yields CDR1 SGHNT and CDR2 YYREEE (reference sequence). V shed 1 base, J shed 3 bases, and the junction held 4 bases outside the gene matches. The CDR3 has 16 residues. CDR3 coding DNA: TGTGCCAGCAGCTTGCGAAGCGGGAGGGACTACAATGAGCAGTTCTTC. This translates into CASSLRSGRDYNEQFF.

This clone came up a few times. The chain employs TRBV9 and TRBJ2-5, with 10 nucleotides matching TRBD2. From germline, CDR1 is SGDLS and CDR2 YYNGEE. The V and J ends lost 4 bases and 5 bases, in that order; junction bases with no gene match: 8. The CDR3 contains 15 residues. CDR3 loop: CASSSSSGSSETQYF. CDR3 sequence (DNA): TGTGCCAGCAGCTCCTCTAGCGGGAGTTCGGAGACCCAGTACTTC.

In DNA, the CDR3 is TGTGCCAGCAGCTTAGCGGGCGTGAACACCGGGGAGCTGTTTTTT. It specifies CASSLAGVNTGELFF. The rearrangement links TRBV5-4 to TRBJ2-2, with D possibly matching TRBD2 (6 bases). V was pared by 2 bases and J by 1 base, with 9 bases between. Per the germline V gene, CDR1 is SGHNT and CDR2 is YYREEE (reference sequence). There are 15 residues in the CDR3.

The rearrangement links TRBV7-8 to TRBJ2-2; TRBD1 agrees at 8 bases. The CDR3 has 15 residues. Trimming at V came to 6 bases and at J to 0 bases, leaving 3 bases not matched to a gene. Germline lookup yields CDR1 SGHVS and CDR2 FQNEAQ. CDR3 DNA: TGTGCCAGCAGATACAGGGGGACGAACACCGGGGAGCTGTTTTTT. Amino acids: CASRYRGTNTGELFF.

This clone came up a few times. The V and J genes are TRBV4-2 and TRBJ1-5; perhaps TRBD1 as D (5 bases). Trimming left V 5 bases short and J 0 bases short, with 17 bases between. This CDR3 has 17 amino acids. Germline V gives CDR1 LGHNA, CDR2 YNFKEQ. CDR3 sequence: CASSTAGRGSSNQPQHF. In nucleotides, the CDR3 is TGTGCCAGCAGCACCGCTGGGAGGGGCTCTAGCAATCAGCCCCAGCATTTT.

The chain combines TRBV29-1 with TRBJ1-1, with TRBD1 as a possible D gene (6 bases). The CDR3 runs 16 residues. Germline V gene data show CDR1 as SQVTM and CDR2 as ANQGSEA. V was trimmed by 5 bases and J by 0 bases, leaving 19 bases between them. CDR3 DNA: TGCAGCGTTCTCCCCCGGTTTGGACAGCTGAACACTGAAGCTTTCTTT. This sequence encodes CSVLPRFGQLNTEAFF.

This clone was found a few times. V gene TRBV29-1 combines with J gene TRBJ1-3; TRBD1 might be the D (5 bases). This CDR3 is 14 amino acids long. Germline loops: CDR1 SQVTM, CDR2 ANQGSEA. The V gene lost 8 bases and the J gene lost 0 bases, with 14 bases spanning the gap. The CDR3 is CSCRGLHSGNTIYF. The CDR3, as DNA: TGCAGCTGTAGGGGACTACACTCTGGAAACACCATATATTTT.

This chain uses TRBV5-1 with TRBJ2-5; tentative D call: TRBD1 (6 bases). V was clipped by 0 bases and J by 1 base, with 13 bases between them. This CDR3 has 16 amino acids. CDR1 SGHRS and CDR2 YFSETQ come from the germline V gene. As DNA, the CDR3 is TGCGCCAGCAGCTTGGGGACATCACAGGGCCAAGAGACCCAGTACTTC. Residues: CASSLGTSQGQETQYF.

Written as DNA, the CDR3 is TGTGCCAGCAGCCCCAAAAGGTGTGAGACAGGGGCCAACTACGAGCAGTACTTC. As protein: CASSPKRCETGANYEQYF. The chain recombines TRBV21-1 with TRBJ2-7; TRBD1, the table's D call, was not compared with the DNA. TRBV21-1 is marked as a pseudogene. This CDR3 region has 18 residues.

This clone turned up a few times. CDR3 sequence reads: CAWSGAASYGYTF. The CDR3 nucleotides are TGTGCCTGGAGTGGGGCCGCCAGCTATGGCTACACCTTC. The chain uses TRBV30 and TRBJ1-2; D unclear. CDR1 is GTSNPN, CDR2 SVGIG, per germline (reference sequence). The V end was cut by 1 base, the J end by 4 bases, with 10 bases between. The CDR3 sequence is 13 residues long.

This chain joins TRBV7-3 and TRBJ2-3; 10 bases map to TRBD1. From germline, CDR1 is SGHTA and CDR2 FQGTGA. The CDR3 length is 15 residues. With 3 bases clipped from V and 4 bases from J, the junction kept 4 bases outside the gene matches. CDR3 sequence reads: CASSLGQGFADTQYF. The CDR3 nucleotides read TGTGCCAGCAGCTTGGGACAGGGGTTCGCAGATACGCAGTATTTT.